What follows are 20 T cell receptor beta chains derived from one specimen sequenced in a study of blood T cell repertoires in COVID-19. Sequencing was performed with immunoSEQ multiplex PCR; in TCRdb, only in-frame clones are kept and a portion is missing. Seen here are about 440,000 clones, roughly 89% observed once, and the top ten hold roughly 4%. Sequenced: peripheral blood. The receptors derive from a woman aged 30 to 39 with acute or convalescent COVID-19.

V is TRBV24-1 and J is TRBJ2-5; maybe TRBD1 (6 bases). With 5 bases removed from V and 5 bases from J, the gap between germline ends came to 20 bases. Germline assignment: CDR1 KGHDR and CDR2 SFDVKD. There are 16 residues in the CDR3. DNA of the CDR3: TGTGCCACCAGTGTAGGGGAAAGGAGCCAGGGGGAGACCCAGTACTTC. As protein: CATSVGERSQGETQYF.

The CDR3 DNA reads TGTGCCAGCAGTATACGACAGGGGGGATCCAATCAGCCCCAGCATTTT. Translation: CASSIRQGGSNQPQHF. This chain joins TRBV28 and TRBJ1-5, with 9 bases identical to TRBD1. In germline, CDR1 is MDHEN, CDR2 SYDVKM. Trimming cost V 5 bases and J 3 bases; bases outside gene matches: 8. The CDR3 is 16 residues long.

The rearrangement links TRBV9 to TRBJ2-1; a possible D gene is TRBD2 (5 bases). Deletions cut 4 bases from V and 7 bases from J, with 15 bases between. Germline V gives CDR1 SGDLS, CDR2 YYNGEE. The CDR3 length is 14 residues. The CDR3 protein is CASSSPQEENEQFF. DNA of the CDR3: TGTGCCAGCAGCTCACCCCAGGAGGAGAATGAGCAGTTCTTC.

The count of this clone is one. CDR3 sequence: CASSFVAGDYEQYF. In DNA form, the CDR3 reads TGTGCCAGCAGTTTTGTAGCGGGGGACTACGAGCAGTACTTC. The chain couples TRBV6-5 to TRBJ2-7, with 9 bases matching TRBD2. CDR3 size: 14 residues. After removal of 4 bases from V and 3 bases from J, the junction contained 4 bases not matched to a gene. Germline values: CDR1 MNHEY, CDR2 SVGAGI.

For the CDR3, the DNA is TGCGCCAGCAGCCACCCGGGAGTTTACAATGAGCAGTTCTTC. It is translated as CASSHPGVYNEQFF. J is TRBJ2-1 and V is TRBV4-1; maybe TRBD2 (6 bases). Trimming pared 3 bases from V and 4 bases from J, leaving 10 bases between. The CDR3 is 14 amino acids. Germline lookup yields CDR1 MGHRA and CDR2 YSYEKL.

The chain combines TRBV11-1 with TRBJ2-7; 7 nucleotides line up with TRBD1. The CDR3 sequence is 15 residues long. Germline V lookup: CDR1 SGHAT, CDR2 FQDESV (reference sequence). With V trimmed by 5 bases and J by 5 bases, 12 bases remained unmatched. The CDR3 region is CASSPSVDRWHEQYF. The CDR3 region has the DNA TGTGCCAGCAGCCCCTCGGTGGACAGGTGGCACGAGCAGTACTTC.

This clone was counted a single time. The J gene is TRBJ2-3, the V gene TRBV3-1 (or the pseudogene TRBV3-2), with D possibly TRBD1 on 5 matching bases. The V gene lost 3 bases and the J gene lost 1 base, with 14 bases spanning the gap. Germline V CDR1 and CDR2: LGHDT, YNNKEL (reference sequence). The CDR3 totals 16 residues. CDR3 sequence (DNA): TGTGCCAGCAGCCAGAACGAACTGACAGGCACAGATACGCAGTATTTT. Amino acid sequence: CASSQNELTGTDTQYF.

The rearrangement joins TRBV2 to TRBJ1-5; 8 positions agree with TRBD1. This CDR3 is built from 14 residues. With 6 bases clipped from V and 6 bases from J, the junction kept 7 bases outside the gene matches. Germline V CDR1 and CDR2: SNHLY, FYNNEI. The CDR3 loop is CASSATGEGQPQHF. CDR3 bases: TGTGCCAGCAGCGCGACAGGGGAGGGTCAGCCCCAGCATTTT.

The J gene is TRBJ2-3, the V gene TRBV6-1; D is possibly TRBD1 (6 bases). This CDR3 region has 16 residues. Trimming left V 1 base short and J 2 bases short, with 13 bases between. In germline, CDR1 is MNHNS, CDR2 SASEGT. CDR3 amino acids: CASSEVGGRYTDTQYF. The DNA of the CDR3 is TGTGCCAGCAGTGAAGTAGGGGGACGCTACACAGATACGCAGTATTTT.

J is TRBJ1-1 and V is TRBV6-5; 7 bases fit TRBD1. The CDR3 covers 15 residues. The V and J ends lost 7 bases and 4 bases, in that order; junction bases with no gene match: 12. Germline V gene lookup returns CDR1 MNHEY and CDR2 SVGAGI. The CDR3 coding sequence is TGTGCCAGCACTAAGGGGGCCGGGTTACTCACTGAAGCTTTCTTT. This gives the protein CASTKGAGLLTEAFF.

The chain uses TRBV28 and TRBJ2-7, with 7 bases matching TRBD1. The trim removed 6 bases at V and 3 bases at J, leaving 11 bases unmatched. CDR1 and CDR2 from the germline V gene are MDHEN and SYDVKM. The CDR3 length is 15 residues. CDR3 protein: CASRLQGPANYEQYF. DNA for the CDR3: TGTGCCAGCAGACTACAGGGGCCGGCTAACTACGAGCAGTACTTC. Combining the CDR3 with reference TRBV28 and TRBJ2-7 gives the whole variable domain DVKVTQSSRYLVKRTGEKVFLECVQDMDHENMFWYRQDPGLGLRLIYFSYDVKMKEKGDIPEGYSVSREKKERFSLILESASTNQTSMYLCASRLQGPANYEQYFGPGTRLTVT.

The J gene is TRBJ1-1, the V gene TRBV6-1, with TRBD1 matching over 7 bases. This CDR3 is 14 amino acids long. The germline CDR1 and CDR2 sequences are MNHNS and SASEGT. The ends lost 3 bases at V and 4 bases at J; junction bases unmatched: 5. The CDR3 here is CASSDRQGGTEAFF. The CDR3 DNA sequence: TGTGCCAGCAGTGACCGACAGGGCGGCACTGAAGCTTTCTTT.

The V and J genes are TRBV7-3 and TRBJ2-2, with D possibly being TRBD1 (5 bases). From germline, CDR1 is SGHTA and CDR2 FQGTGA. The CDR3 spans 14 residues. V lost 6 bases to trimming and J lost 0 bases, with 8 bases between them. This chain's CDR3 is CASRYRSNTGELFF. The CDR3 DNA reads TGTGCCAGCAGATACAGGTCGAACACCGGGGAGCTGTTTTTT.

The rearrangement joins TRBV5-4 to TRBJ2-3; 9 nucleotides agree with TRBD2. Germline V gives CDR1 SGHNT, CDR2 YYREEE (reference sequence). CDR3 length equals 16 residues. V gave up 2 bases and J gave up 0 bases; unmatched junction bases: 4. The CDR3 sequence is CASSLLSGGSTDTQYF. CDR3 sequence (DNA): TGTGCCAGCAGCTTACTTAGCGGGGGAAGCACAGATACGCAGTATTTT.

This chain joins TRBV4-1 and TRBJ1-6, with no clear D. Germline-derived CDR1 and CDR2 are MGHRA and YSYEKL. V was shortened by 4 bases and J by 7 bases, with 14 bases between the two germline ends. The CDR3 contains 15 residues. The DNA for the CDR3 is TGCGCCAGCAGCCGGCCCCAGGAATTGAATTCACCCCTCCACTTT. Translation gives CASSRPQELNSPLHF.

The chain has TRBV6-4 and TRBJ1-3; no firm D call. Germline V CDR1 and CDR2: MRHNA, SNTAGT. Trimming removed 2 bases from V and 4 bases from J, with 3 bases in between. The CDR3 length is 12 residues. CDR3 amino acids: CASSDGGNTIYF. The CDR3 nucleotides are TGTGCCAGCAGTGACGGCGGAAACACCATATATTTT.

As for this clone: The same CDR3 can be traced to other DNA sequences in this sample. The CDR3 sequence is CASSLTGLETQYF. The DNA for the CDR3 is TGCGCCAGCAGCCTAACAGGGCTGGAGACCCAGTACTTC. V gene TRBV5-1 combines with J gene TRBJ2-5; possible D gene TRBD1, 6 bases. Germline CDR1 is SGHRS and CDR2 is YFSETQ. With 4 bases removed from V and 5 bases from J, the gap between germline ends came to 12 bases. CDR3 length equals 13 residues.

J is TRBJ1-1 and V is TRBV28; D gene uncertain. Germline loops: CDR1 MDHEN, CDR2 SYDVKM. CDR3 length: 14 residues. Trimming pared 1 base from V and 10 bases from J, leaving 16 bases between. CDR3 loop: CASSLSLQSAAAFF. CDR3 DNA: TGTGCCAGCAGTTTATCCCTCCAGAGCGCCGCAGCTTTCTTT. Based on the CDR3 plus reference TRBV28 and TRBJ1-1, the full variable domain is DVKVTQSSRYLVKRTGEKVFLECVQDMDHENMFWYRQDPGLGLRLIYFSYDVKMKEKGDIPEGYSVSREKKERFSLILESASTNQTSMYLCASSLSLQSAAAFFGQGTRLTVV.

The chain uses TRBV5-8 and TRBJ1-1; D gene ambiguous. This CDR3 has 13 residues. V lost 2 bases and J 1 base, leaving 6 bases between the germline ends. CDR1 is SGHTS, CDR2 YDEGEE, per germline. DNA for the CDR3: TGTGCCAGCAGCTTCGCAGGGAACACTGAAGCTTTCTTT. Its protein is CASSFAGNTEAFF.

CDR3 coding DNA: TGTGCCAGCAGCCAAGGACTTTCCCCCCAAGAGACCCAGTACTTC. Translating it yields CASSQGLSPQETQYF. The J gene is TRBJ2-5, the V gene TRBV4-2; D unresolved. This CDR3 contains 15 residues. Germline V lookup: CDR1 LGHNA, CDR2 YNFKEQ. V was cut by 1 base and J by 1 base, with 10 bases left in between.